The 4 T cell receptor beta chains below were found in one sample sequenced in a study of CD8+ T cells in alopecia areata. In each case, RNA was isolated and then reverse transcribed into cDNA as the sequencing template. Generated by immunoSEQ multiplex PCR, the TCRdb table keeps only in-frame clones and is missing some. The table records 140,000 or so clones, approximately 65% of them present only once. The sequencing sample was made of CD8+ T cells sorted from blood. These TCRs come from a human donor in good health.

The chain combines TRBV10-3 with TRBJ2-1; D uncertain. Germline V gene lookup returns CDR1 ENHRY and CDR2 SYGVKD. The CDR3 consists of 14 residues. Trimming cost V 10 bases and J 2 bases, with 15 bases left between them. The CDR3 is CATKWDGTYNEQFF. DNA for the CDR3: TGTGCCACCAAGTGGGATGGCACCTACAATGAGCAGTTCTTC.

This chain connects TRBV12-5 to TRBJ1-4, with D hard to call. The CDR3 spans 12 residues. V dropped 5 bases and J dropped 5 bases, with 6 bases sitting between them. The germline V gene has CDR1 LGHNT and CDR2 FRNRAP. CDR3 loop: CASGDGNEKLFF. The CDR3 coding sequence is TGTGCTAGTGGTGATGGAAATGAAAAACTGTTTTTT.

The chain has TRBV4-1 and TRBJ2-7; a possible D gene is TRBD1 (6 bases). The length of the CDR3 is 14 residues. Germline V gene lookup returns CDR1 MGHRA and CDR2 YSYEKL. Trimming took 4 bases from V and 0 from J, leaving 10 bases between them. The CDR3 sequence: CASSLRDTSYEQYF. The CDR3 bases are TGCGCCAGCAGCCTCCGGGACACCTCCTACGAGCAGTACTTC.

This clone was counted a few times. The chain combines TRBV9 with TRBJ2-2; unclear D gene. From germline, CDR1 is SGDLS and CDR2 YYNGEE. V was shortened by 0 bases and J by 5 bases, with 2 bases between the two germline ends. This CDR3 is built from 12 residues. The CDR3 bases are TGTGCCAGCAGCGTAGGGACCGGGGAGCTGTTTTTT. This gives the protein CASSVGTGELFF.